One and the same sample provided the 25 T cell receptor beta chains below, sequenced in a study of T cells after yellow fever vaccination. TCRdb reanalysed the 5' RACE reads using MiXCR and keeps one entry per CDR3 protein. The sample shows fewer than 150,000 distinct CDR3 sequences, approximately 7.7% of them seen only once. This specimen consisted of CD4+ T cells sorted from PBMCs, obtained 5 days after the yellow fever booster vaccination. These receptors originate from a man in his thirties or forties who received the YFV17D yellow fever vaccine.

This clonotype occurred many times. The CDR3 loop is CTPGATSGDGYTF. In DNA form, the CDR3 reads TGCACTCCCGGGGCCACCTCCGGGGATGGCTACACCTTC. V usage is TRBV20-1 and J usage is TRBJ1-2, with a weak D call TRBD1 (5 bases). The CDR3 runs to 13 residues. In germline, CDR1 is DFQATT, CDR2 SNEGSKA (reference sequence).

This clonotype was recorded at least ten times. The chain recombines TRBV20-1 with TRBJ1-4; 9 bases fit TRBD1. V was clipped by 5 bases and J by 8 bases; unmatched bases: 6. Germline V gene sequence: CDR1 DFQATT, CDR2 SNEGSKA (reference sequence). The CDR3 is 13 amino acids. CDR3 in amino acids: CSARDREGEKLFF. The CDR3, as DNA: TGCAGTGCTCGGGACAGGGAAGGCGAAAAACTGTTTTTT.

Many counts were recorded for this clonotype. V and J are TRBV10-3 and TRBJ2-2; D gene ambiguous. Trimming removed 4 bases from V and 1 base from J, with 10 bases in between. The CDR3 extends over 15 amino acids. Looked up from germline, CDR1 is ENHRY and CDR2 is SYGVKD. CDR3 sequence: CAISVETQNTGELFF. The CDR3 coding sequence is TGTGCCATCAGTGTGGAGACACAGAACACCGGGGAGCTGTTTTTT.

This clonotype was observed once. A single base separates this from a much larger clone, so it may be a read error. For the CDR3, the DNA is TGTGCCAGCAGCCTCCGGGACAAACCGTCGCAGTATTTT. It codes for CASSLRDKPSQYF. The gene calls are TRBV5-6 and TRBJ2-3; D may be TRBD1 (6 bases). This CDR3 comprises 13 residues. Per the germline V gene, CDR1 is SGHDT and CDR2 is YYEEEE. V lost 4 bases and J 10 bases, leaving 16 bases between the germline ends.

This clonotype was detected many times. The CDR3 loop is CSVQGVYEQYF. The CDR3, as DNA: TGCAGCGTTCAGGGCGTTTACGAGCAGTACTTC. The rearrangement joins TRBV29-1 to TRBJ2-7, with D perhaps TRBD1 (5 bases). Trimming stripped 5 bases from V and 4 bases from J, with 9 bases between. CDR1 SQVTM and CDR2 ANQGSEA come from the germline V gene. The CDR3 is 11 amino acids.

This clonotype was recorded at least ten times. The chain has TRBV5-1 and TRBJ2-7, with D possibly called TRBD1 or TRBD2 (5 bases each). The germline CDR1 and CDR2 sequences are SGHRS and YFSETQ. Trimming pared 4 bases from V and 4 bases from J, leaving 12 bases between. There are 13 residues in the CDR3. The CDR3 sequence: CASSPSGGYEQYF. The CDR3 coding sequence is TGCGCCAGCAGCCCCTCTGGGGGATACGAGCAGTACTTC.

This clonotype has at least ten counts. The CDR3 protein is CASSSDRTSWNEQFF. The CDR3, as DNA: TGCGCCAGCAGCTCCGACAGGACTAGCTGGAATGAGCAGTTCTTC. V usage is TRBV5-1 and J usage is TRBJ2-1, with TRBD2 matching over 8 bases. The V gene's germline CDR1 is SGHRS and CDR2 YFSETQ. The CDR3 contains 15 residues. Trimming took 3 bases from V and 7 from J; bases not matched to a gene: 9.

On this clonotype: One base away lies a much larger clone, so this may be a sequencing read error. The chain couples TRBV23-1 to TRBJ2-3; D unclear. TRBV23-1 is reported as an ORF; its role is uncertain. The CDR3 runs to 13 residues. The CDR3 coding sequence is TGCGCCAGCTGTCAATCTCGACGGCCGTCGCAGTATTTT. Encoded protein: CASCQSRRPSQYF.

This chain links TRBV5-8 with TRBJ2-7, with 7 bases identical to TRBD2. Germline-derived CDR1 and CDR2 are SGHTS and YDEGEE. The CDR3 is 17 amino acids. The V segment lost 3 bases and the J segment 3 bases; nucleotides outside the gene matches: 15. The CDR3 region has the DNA TGTGCCAGCAGCTCTTCGGGGGGAGCGGGATCCTTCTACGAGCAGTACTTC. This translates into CASSSSGGAGSFYEQYF.

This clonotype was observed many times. CDR3 in amino acids: CSASGREALRDTQYF. The CDR3 DNA sequence: TGCAGTGCTAGTGGGCGGGAGGCCCTCAGAGATACGCAGTATTTT. The chain is built from TRBV20-1 and TRBJ2-3, with TRBD2 matching 8 bases. The junction had 10 bases not matched to a gene; V was cut back by 3 bases and J by 5 bases. This CDR3 spans 15 amino acids. CDR1 and CDR2 (germline): DFQATT, SNEGSKA (reference sequence).

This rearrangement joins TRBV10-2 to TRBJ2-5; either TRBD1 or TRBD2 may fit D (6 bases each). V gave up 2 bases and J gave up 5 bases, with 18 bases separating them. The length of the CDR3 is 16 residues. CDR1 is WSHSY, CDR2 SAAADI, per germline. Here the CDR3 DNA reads TGCGCCAGCAGTGAGGTACGGCCGGGGGCAGGCGAGACCCAGTACTTC. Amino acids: CASSEVRPGAGETQYF.

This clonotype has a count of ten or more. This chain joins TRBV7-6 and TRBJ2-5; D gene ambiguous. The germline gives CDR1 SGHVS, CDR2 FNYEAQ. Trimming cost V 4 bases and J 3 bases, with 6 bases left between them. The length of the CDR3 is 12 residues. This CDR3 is CASSYIKETQYF. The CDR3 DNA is TGTGCCAGCAGCTATATTAAAGAGACCCAGTACTTC.

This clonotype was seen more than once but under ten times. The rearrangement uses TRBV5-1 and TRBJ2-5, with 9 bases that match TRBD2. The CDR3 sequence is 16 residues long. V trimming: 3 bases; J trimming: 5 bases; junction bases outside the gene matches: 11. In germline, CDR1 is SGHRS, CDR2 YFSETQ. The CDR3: CASSSGELAGRETQYF. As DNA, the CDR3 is TGCGCCAGCAGCTCTGGCGAGCTAGCGGGACGGGAGACCCAGTACTTC.

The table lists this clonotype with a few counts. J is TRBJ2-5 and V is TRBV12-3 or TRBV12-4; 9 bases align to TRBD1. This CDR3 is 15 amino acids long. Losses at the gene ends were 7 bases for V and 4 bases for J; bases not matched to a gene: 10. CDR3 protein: CASTRTGDIGETQYF. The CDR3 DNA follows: TGTGCCAGCACCCGGACAGGGGACATAGGAGAGACCCAGTACTTC.

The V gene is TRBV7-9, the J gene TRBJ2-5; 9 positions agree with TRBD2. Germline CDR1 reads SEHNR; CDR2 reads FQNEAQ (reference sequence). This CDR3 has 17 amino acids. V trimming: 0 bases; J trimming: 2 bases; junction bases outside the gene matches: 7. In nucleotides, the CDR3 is TGTGCCAGCAGCTTAGCAGGTCCTAGCGGGGTTCAAGAGACCCAGTACTTC. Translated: CASSLAGPSGVQETQYF.

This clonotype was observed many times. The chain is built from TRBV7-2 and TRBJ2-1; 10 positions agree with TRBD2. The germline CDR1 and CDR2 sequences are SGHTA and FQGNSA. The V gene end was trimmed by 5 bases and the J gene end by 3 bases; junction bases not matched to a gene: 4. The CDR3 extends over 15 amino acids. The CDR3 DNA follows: TGTGCCAGCAGCCCCGGGACTAGCGTCTACAATGAGCAGTTCTTC. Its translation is CASSPGTSVYNEQFF.

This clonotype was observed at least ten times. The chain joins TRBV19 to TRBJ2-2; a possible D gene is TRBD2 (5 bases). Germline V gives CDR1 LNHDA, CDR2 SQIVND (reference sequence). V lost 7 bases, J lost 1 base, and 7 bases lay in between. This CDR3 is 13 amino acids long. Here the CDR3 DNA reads TGTGCCAGTAACCGGGAGAACACCGGGGAGCTGTTTTTT. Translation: CASNRENTGELFF.

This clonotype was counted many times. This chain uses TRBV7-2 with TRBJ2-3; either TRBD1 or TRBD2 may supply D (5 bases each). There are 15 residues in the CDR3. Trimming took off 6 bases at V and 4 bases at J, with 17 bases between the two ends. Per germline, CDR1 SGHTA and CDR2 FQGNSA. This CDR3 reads CASRINGALPDTQYF. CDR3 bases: TGTGCCAGCAGAATTAACGGGGCGCTCCCAGATACGCAGTATTTT. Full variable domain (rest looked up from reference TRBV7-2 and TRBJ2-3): GAGVSQSPSNKVTEKGKDVELRCDPISGHTALYWYRQSLGQGLEFLIYFQGNSAPDKSGLPSDRFSAERTGGSVSTLTIQRTQQEDSAVYLCASRINGALPDTQYFGPGTRLTVL.

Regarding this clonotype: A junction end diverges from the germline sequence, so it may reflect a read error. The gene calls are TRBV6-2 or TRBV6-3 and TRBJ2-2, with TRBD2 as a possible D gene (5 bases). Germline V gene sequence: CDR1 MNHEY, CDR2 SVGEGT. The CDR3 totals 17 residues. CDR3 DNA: TGTACCAGCAGTTATACCCCTAGGGAGCGGAACACCGGGGAGATGTTTTTT. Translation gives CTSSYTPRERNTGEMFF.

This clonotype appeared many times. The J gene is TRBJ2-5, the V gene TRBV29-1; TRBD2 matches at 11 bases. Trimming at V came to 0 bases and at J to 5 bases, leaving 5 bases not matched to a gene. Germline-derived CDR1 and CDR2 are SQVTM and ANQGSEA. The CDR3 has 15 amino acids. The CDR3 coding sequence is TGCAGCGTTGAAGATATAACTAGCGGGAGTGAGACCCAGTACTTC. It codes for CSVEDITSGSETQYF.

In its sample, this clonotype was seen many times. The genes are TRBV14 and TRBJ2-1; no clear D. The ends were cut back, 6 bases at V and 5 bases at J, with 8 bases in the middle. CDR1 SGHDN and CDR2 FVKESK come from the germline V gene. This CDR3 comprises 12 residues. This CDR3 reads CASSHENNEQFF. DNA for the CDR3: TGTGCCAGCAGTCACGAGAACAATGAGCAGTTCTTC.

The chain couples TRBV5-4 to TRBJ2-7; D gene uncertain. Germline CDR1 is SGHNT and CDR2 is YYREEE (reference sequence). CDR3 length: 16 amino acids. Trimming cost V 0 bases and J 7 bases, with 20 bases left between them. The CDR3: CASSLGAPSGVREQYF. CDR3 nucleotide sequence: TGTGCCAGCAGCTTGGGGGCCCCCTCGGGTGTCAGGGAGCAGTACTTC.

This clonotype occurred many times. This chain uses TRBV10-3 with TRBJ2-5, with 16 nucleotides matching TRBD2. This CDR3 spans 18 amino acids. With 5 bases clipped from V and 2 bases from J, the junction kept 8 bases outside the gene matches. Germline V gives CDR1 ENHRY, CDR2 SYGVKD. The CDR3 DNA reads TGTGCCATCAGTCTGGGACTAGCGGGAGGGCCGCGTCAAGAGACCCAGTACTTC. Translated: CAISLGLAGGPRQETQYF.

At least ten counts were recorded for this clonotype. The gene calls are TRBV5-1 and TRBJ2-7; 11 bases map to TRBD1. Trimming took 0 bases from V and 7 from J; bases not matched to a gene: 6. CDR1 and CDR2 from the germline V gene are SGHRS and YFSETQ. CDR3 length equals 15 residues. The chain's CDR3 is CASSLDGQGAREQYF. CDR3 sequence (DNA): TGCGCCAGCAGCTTGGATGGACAGGGGGCGCGGGAGCAGTACTTC.

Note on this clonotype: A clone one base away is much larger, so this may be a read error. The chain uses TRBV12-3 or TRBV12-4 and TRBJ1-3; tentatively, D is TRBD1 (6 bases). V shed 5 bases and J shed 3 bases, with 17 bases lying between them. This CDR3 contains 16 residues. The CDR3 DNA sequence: TGTGCCAGCAGTATCCGGACAGCGGGTTTTGGAAACACCATATATTTT. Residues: CASSIRTAGFGNTIYF.